The rows below give T cell receptor beta chains drawn from one sample of a study of T cell repertoires in cytomegalovirus infection. Via MiXCR, TCRdb re-called the reads, giving one row per CDR3 protein. The table includes 450,000 to 550,000 distinct CDR3 sequences, more than 15% detected once. The sequenced sample consisted of CD8+ T cells from PBMCs. These TCRs come from a human donor in good health (CMV status not recorded). Some clones in this sample may be carry-over from other donors' samples. The CDR3 runs from the conserved cysteine through the conserved F or W. D genes are given only for firm matches. The size field is filled for only some rows; it gives once, few, many or a size class.

CASSRGGVYDSNTEAFF,TGTGCCAGCAGTCGAGGTGGTGTGTACGACTCGAACACTGAAGCTTTCTTT,TRBV3-1,-,-,TRBJ1-1
CATSPEGTSGTFTGELFF,TGTGCCACCTCCCCCGAGGGGACTAGCGGGACCTTCACCGGGGAGCTGTTTTTT,TRBV19,few,TRBD2,TRBJ2-2
CASSPGTGEEQYF,TGTGCCAGCAGCCCCGGGACAGGGGAAGAGCAGTACTTC,TRBV7-2,many,TRBD1,TRBJ2-7
CASSLDSFSGNTIYF,TGTGCCAGCAGCCTGGACAGCTTCTCTGGAAACACCATATATTTT,TRBV12-3/TRBV12-4,many,-,TRBJ1-3
CASSYSGLRQGYTF,TGTGCCAGCAGTTACTCGGGGTTACGTCAGGGCTACACCTTC,TRBV6-5,-,-,TRBJ1-2
CASSGQGADYEQYF,TGTGCCAGCAGCGGACAGGGGGCGGACTACGAGCAGTACTTC,TRBV27,-,TRBD1,TRBJ2-7
CASRLPGQGVIPGNQPQHF,TGTGCCAGCAGGCTACCGGGACAGGGTGTCATACCTGGCAATCAGCCCCAGCATTTT,TRBV6-6,-,TRBD1,TRBJ1-5
CASSGQGAGEQYF,TGTGCCAGCAGTGGACAGGGGGCTGGGGAGCAGTACTTC,TRBV27,-,TRBD1,TRBJ2-7
CASSLSSRLDEQYF,TGTGCCAGCAGCTTATCTTCCCGGCTAGACGAGCAGTACTTC,TRBV7-3,many,-,TRBJ2-7
CASSVTGSGELFF,TGTGCCAGCAGCGTAACAGGGTCCGGGGAGCTGTTTTTT,TRBV9,-,-,TRBJ2-2
CASSRGQGRDEQYF,TGCGCCAGCAGCCGTGGACAGGGTCGCGACGAGCAGTACTTC,TRBV4-1,few,TRBD1,TRBJ2-7
CASSFFGGATGELFF,TGTGCCAGCAGTTTCTTCGGTGGGGCCACCGGGGAGCTGTTTTTT,TRBV12-3/TRBV12-4,-,-,TRBJ2-2
CASSFLAGKQETQYF,-,TRBV28,few,-,TRBJ2-5
CSARDQQGPTDTQYF,TGCAGTGCTAGAGATCAACAGGGCCCCACAGATACGCAGTATTTT,TRBV20-1,-,-,TRBJ2-3
CASSKGQVETQYF,TGTGCCAGCAGTAAGGGACAGGTGGAGACCCAGTACTTC,TRBV2,-,TRBD1,TRBJ2-5
CASKGRSVQGIQPQHF,TGTGCAAGCAAGGGCCGGTCGGTACAGGGGATTCAGCCCCAGCATTTT,TRBV7-3,-,TRBD1,TRBJ1-5
CASSSRGRNNSPLHF,TGTGCCAGCAGTTCCCGGGGTCGGAATAATTCACCCCTCCACTTT,TRBV27,-,-,TRBJ1-6
CASSLTQDQPQHF,TGTGCCAGCAGTTTAACTCAGGATCAGCCCCAGCATTTT,TRBV27,few,-,TRBJ1-5
CATTTGIGYEQYF,TGTGCCACTACTACAGGTATCGGCTACGAGCAGTACTTC,TRBV27,few,-,TRBJ2-7
CASSSLAGGPLETQYF,TGTGCCAGCAGCTCACTAGCGGGAGGGCCTTTGGAGACCCAGTACTTC,TRBV7-3,few,TRBD2,TRBJ2-5
CASSQGTGRRLNTEAFF,TGTGCCAGCAGCCAAGGGACAGGGAGAAGGCTGAACACTGAAGCTTTCTTT,TRBV4-2,few,TRBD1,TRBJ1-1
CASSMEGKIYEQYF,TGTGCCAGTAGTATGGAAGGGAAAATCTACGAGCAGTACTTC,TRBV19,few,-,TRBJ2-7
CASSYMVDPYEQYF,TGTGCCAGCAGTTACATGGTGGACCCCTACGAGCAGTACTTC,TRBV6-2/TRBV6-3,-,-,TRBJ2-7
CASSEDWRRGGDEKLFF,TGTGCCAGCAGTGAAGATTGGAGGAGGGGCGGGGATGAAAAACTGTTTTTT,TRBV6-1,many,-,TRBJ1-4
CASRYRGSAGQPQHF,TGTGCCAGTCGTTACCGGGGATCGGCCGGTCAGCCCCAGCATTTT,TRBV2,many,-,TRBJ1-5
CASSLSRWPNTGELFF,TGTGCCAGCAGCTTATCGAGGTGGCCCAACACCGGGGAGCTGTTTTTT,TRBV7-6,-,-,TRBJ2-2
CASSSASTQHEQYF,TGTGCCAGCAGCTCCGCCTCCACTCAGCACGAGCAGTACTTC,TRBV5-6,-,-,TRBJ2-7
CASSPWTGVTAYYGYTF,TGCGCCAGCAGCCCATGGACAGGGGTTACAGCTTACTATGGCTACACCTTC,TRBV5-1,few,TRBD1,TRBJ1-2
CAISETTGFRETQYF,TGTGCCATCAGTGAGACTACAGGGTTTCGAGAGACCCAGTACTTC,TRBV10-3,many,-,TRBJ2-5
CASSLDVTVNTEAFF,TGTGCCAGCAGCTTGGATGTGACGGTGAACACTGAAGCTTTCTTT,TRBV5-5,-,-,TRBJ1-1